Listed below are T cell receptor beta chains from one sample, sequenced in a study of shared clonotypes between healthy human individuals. Profiling relied on immunoSEQ multiplex PCR, and the TCRdb table lists in-frame clones only, not all of them. This sample has about 2 million clones; approximately 95% occur once, and the top ten carry more than 0.9%. The sequenced sample consisted of naive CD8+ T cells sorted from blood. These receptors were collected from a young man in good health. The CDR3 runs from the conserved cysteine through the conserved F or W. Each record gives: V gene, clone size, J gene, CDR3 protein. Clone sizes are given selectively: once, few, many, or a class where the clone is expanded.

v_gene: TRBV5-6
abundance: once
j_gene: TRBJ2-7
CDR3aa: CASSFPQGPSYEQYF

v_gene: TRBV5-1
abundance: .
j_gene: TRBJ2-7
CDR3aa: CASTPTADRYEQYF

v_gene: TRBV19
abundance: .
j_gene: TRBJ1-1
CDR3aa: CASSIYLEAFF

v_gene: TRBV5-6
abundance: .
j_gene: TRBJ2-1
CDR3aa: CASSLSRTVSPGGEQFF

v_gene: TRBV7-9
abundance: .
j_gene: TRBJ2-1
CDR3aa: CASSLGYNEQFF

v_gene: TRBV7-6
abundance: once
j_gene: TRBJ2-7
CDR3aa: CASSFYSDRSSYEQYF

v_gene: TRBV4-1
abundance: .
j_gene: TRBJ1-1
CDR3aa: CASSWEWGPLMNTEAFF

v_gene: TRBV27
abundance: .
j_gene: TRBJ2-1
CDR3aa: CASSPRQGPSYNEQFF

v_gene: TRBV6-5
abundance: .
j_gene: TRBJ1-1
CDR3aa: CASNRQGGSTEAFF

v_gene: TRBV9
abundance: .
j_gene: TRBJ2-7
CDR3aa: CASSVEGQGSYEQYF

v_gene: TRBV6-1
abundance: .
j_gene: TRBJ1-3
CDR3aa: CASRFTGISGNTIYF

v_gene: TRBV6-6
abundance: once
j_gene: TRBJ2-7
CDR3aa: CASSYSSGVYEQYF

v_gene: TRBV14
abundance: once
j_gene: TRBJ2-7
CDR3aa: CASSQGARGPLYEQYF

v_gene: TRBV6-5
abundance: .
j_gene: TRBJ1-2
CDR3aa: CASSYAWNYGYTF

v_gene: TRBV4-1
abundance: .
j_gene: TRBJ2-5
CDR3aa: CASSQTRRETQYF

v_gene: TRBV6-5
abundance: .
j_gene: TRBJ1-2
CDR3aa: CASTFMTGGYGYTF

v_gene: TRBV7-8
abundance: .
j_gene: TRBJ1-1
CDR3aa: CASSLVMNTEAFF

v_gene: TRBV10-2
abundance: once
j_gene: TRBJ2-7
CDR3aa: CASDTGAGGSYEQYF

v_gene: TRBV11-2
abundance: .
j_gene: TRBJ2-7
CDR3aa: CASSLQTGGNYEQYF

v_gene: TRBV11-2
abundance: few
j_gene: TRBJ2-7
CDR3aa: CASSLGGQGGEQYF

v_gene: TRBV5-1
abundance: .
j_gene: TRBJ1-6
CDR3aa: CASSSAEGRSPLHF

v_gene: TRBV2
abundance: .
j_gene: TRBJ1-1
CDR3aa: CAQQGVNTEAFF

v_gene: TRBV6-5
abundance: .
j_gene: TRBJ1-5
CDR3aa: CASSWTGEGQPQHF

v_gene: TRBV11-2
abundance: .
j_gene: TRBJ2-5
CDR3aa: CASSSDRIQETQYF

v_gene: TRBV29-1
abundance: once
j_gene: TRBJ2-2
CDR3aa: CSVDFGGLNTGELFF

v_gene: TRBV7-6
abundance: .
j_gene: TRBJ2-2
CDR3aa: CASSLAAGLAGKTGELFF

v_gene: TRBV7-2
abundance: .
j_gene: TRBJ2-1
CDR3aa: CASSSTASGRLSEQFF

v_gene: TRBV11-3
abundance: .
j_gene: TRBJ2-2
CDR3aa: CASSSTYLDRTSGTGELFF

v_gene: TRBV5-5
abundance: .
j_gene: TRBJ1-5
CDR3aa: CASSLEGWGNQPQHF

v_gene: TRBV19
abundance: .
j_gene: TRBJ2-2
CDR3aa: CASLLVAGAGELFF

v_gene: TRBV5-5
abundance: .
j_gene: TRBJ2-3
CDR3aa: CASSHRGLAGGEDTQYF